These 32 T cell receptor beta chains were sequenced from one sample in a study of T cells after yellow fever vaccination (dated by TCRdb to the late 2010s). The library was built by means of 5' RACE. The sequencer was an Illumina NovaSeq 6000. TCRdb trimmed public reads at Q25 via fastp, called clones via MiXCR and kept in-frame beta chains. Each entry merges the rows of one CDR3 protein and shows their most common DNA and genes. The sample yields some 240,000 distinct CDR3 sequences; approximately 3.6% were counted once. Around 20% of the sample rests with the top ten. In the paper's terms, the treatment or condition label means: live attenuated yellow fever vaccine strain. The sequences come from PBMCs, collected 15 days after the yellow fever booster vaccination. The receptors were sampled from a man aged 18 to 29 who received the YFV17D yellow fever vaccine.

As regards this clonotype: A much larger clone lies a single base off, so this may be a read error. Here the CDR3 reads CASSGGTGSNEKLIF. CDR3 DNA: TGTGCCAGCAGCGGAGGGACAGGGTCGAATGAAAAACTGATTTTT. This sequence joins TRBV9 and TRBJ1-4; TRBD1 matches at 9 bases. Germline CDR1 and CDR2: SGDLS and YYNGEE. This CDR3 is 15 amino acids long.

At least ten counts were recorded for this clonotype. One end of the junction varies from germline; a read error may be responsible. V gene TRBV12-3 or TRBV12-4 combines with J gene TRBJ2-3; D may match TRBD1 or TRBD2 (5 bases each). The CDR3 has 14 amino acids. The CDR3 DNA reads as TGTGCCAGCAGTCCCTCTGAGGGGTCAGGCGGTTTGGTTTTT. Translated: CASSPSEGSGGLVF.

This clonotype was observed many times. V usage is TRBV24-1 and J usage is TRBJ2-3; D is tentatively TRBD1 or TRBD2 (5 bases each). The length of the CDR3 is 12 residues. V shed 9 bases and J shed 4 bases, with 10 bases lying between them. Germline values: CDR1 KGHDR, CDR2 SFDVKD. CDR3 sequence: CATSQGADTQYF. CDR3 DNA sequence: TGTGCCACCTCGCAGGGAGCAGATACGCAGTATTTT.

At least ten counts were recorded for this clonotype. The genes are TRBV5-1 and TRBJ1-1; D ambiguous. The germline CDR1 and CDR2 sequences are SGHRS and YFSETQ. The V gene lost 4 bases and the J gene lost 3 bases, with 13 bases spanning the gap. The CDR3 consists of 14 residues. The CDR3, as DNA: TGCGCCAGCAGCGAAAAGACGGTGGACACTGAAGCTTTCTTT. Protein: CASSEKTVDTEAFF. Combining the CDR3 with reference TRBV5-1 and TRBJ1-1 gives the whole variable domain KAGVTQTPRYLIKTRGQQVTLSCSPISGHRSVSWYQQTPGQGLQFLFEYFSETQRNKGNFPGRFSGRQFSNSRSEMNVSTLELGDSALYLCASSEKTVDTEAFFGQGTRLTVV.

This chain links TRBV24-1 with TRBJ2-7, with D tentatively TRBD1 or TRBD2 (5 bases each). V was cut by 8 bases and J by 5 bases, with 9 bases left in between. The germline V gene has CDR1 KGHDR and CDR2 SFDVKD. The CDR3 consists of 11 residues. The CDR3 sequence: CATTRGHEQYV. The CDR3 nucleotides read TGTGCCACCACTAGGGGACACGAGCAGTACGTC.

This clonotype has ten or more counts. V and J are TRBV30 and TRBJ1-2; 7 nucleotides align to TRBD1. The junction had 6 bases not matched to a gene; V was cut back by 4 bases and J by 4 bases. This CDR3 spans 13 amino acids. CDR1 GTSNPN and CDR2 SVGIG come from the germline V gene (reference sequence). CDR3 in DNA: TGTGCCTGGATCGGACAGGAGATCTATGGCTACACCTTC. Its protein is CAWIGQEIYGYTF. The whole variable domain, filled in from reference TRBV30 and TRBJ1-2, reads SQTIHQWPATLVQPVGSPLSLECTVEGTSNPNLYWYRQAAGRGLQLLFYSVGIGQISSEVPQNLSASRPQDRQFILSSKKLLLSDSGFYLCAWIGQEIYGYTFGSGTRLTVV.

This clonotype was counted ten times or more. The chain is built from TRBV11-2 and TRBJ2-6; tentative D call: TRBD1 (6 bases). Trimming removed 2 bases from V and 0 bases from J, with 11 bases in between. The CDR3 has 17 amino acids. The germline V gene has CDR1 SGHAT and CDR2 FQNNGV. CDR3 region: CASSLRDTNSGANVLTF. In DNA, the CDR3 is TGTGCCAGCAGCTTAAGGGACACCAACTCTGGGGCCAACGTCCTGACTTTC.

This clonotype was seen repeatedly, ten times or more. The gene calls are TRBV7-2 and TRBJ1-2; D may be TRBD1 (5 bases). CDR1 is SGHTA and CDR2 is FQGNSA in the germline V gene. Trimming left V 3 bases short and J 4 bases short, with 12 bases between. The CDR3 length is 14 residues. The CDR3 sequence: CASSFRGVLYGYTF. The CDR3 DNA sequence: TGTGCCAGCAGCTTCCGAGGGGTGCTCTATGGCTACACCTTC.

This clonotype occurred many times. V and J are TRBV7-6 and TRBJ1-1; the match to TRBD1 covers 9 bases. CDR3 size: 15 residues. The V gene end was trimmed by 5 bases and the J gene end by 3 bases; junction bases not matched to a gene: 7. Germline V gene lookup returns CDR1 SGHVS and CDR2 FNYEAQ. The CDR3 region is CASSPRQGGYTEAFF. DNA of the CDR3: TGTGCCAGCAGCCCCCGACAGGGGGGCTACACTGAAGCTTTCTTT. Full variable domain (remainder filled in from reference TRBV7-6 and TRBJ1-1): GAGVSQSPRYKVTKRGQDVALRCDPISGHVSLYWYRQALGQGPEFLTYFNYEAQQDKSGLPNDRFSAERPEGSISTLTIQRTEQRDSAMYRCASSPRQGGYTEAFFGQGTRLTVV.

The chain is built from TRBV12-3 or TRBV12-4 and TRBJ1-6, with D hard to call. The V end was cut by 6 bases, the J end by 8 bases, with 20 bases between. CDR3 length equals 16 residues. The CDR3 spells CASREASAAVYSPLHF. For the CDR3, the DNA is TGTGCCAGCAGAGAAGCCTCCGCCGCCGTTTATTCACCCCTCCACTTT.

This clonotype was picked up many times. The chain couples TRBV6-2 or TRBV6-3 to TRBJ2-4; TRBD1 matches 7 bases. V dropped 2 bases and J dropped 4; count of bases not matched to a gene: 14. The CDR3 sequence is 18 residues long. Germline CDR1 reads MNHEY; CDR2 reads SVGEGT. This CDR3 reads CASSYPAVRDSKKNIQYF. CDR3 coding DNA: TGTGCCAGCAGTTACCCCGCGGTCCGGGACAGTAAAAAAAACATTCAGTACTTC.

The table lists this clonotype with many counts. The chain recombines TRBV23-1 with TRBJ2-1; possibly TRBD2 for D (6 bases). TRBV23-1 is annotated as an ORF whose role is uncertain. The CDR3 extends over 15 amino acids. Trimming took off 8 bases at V and 7 bases at J, with 21 bases between the two ends. The CDR3, as DNA: TGCGCCAGCGAGACCGTAGCGGAGCCCCAGAATGAGCAGTTCTTC. Translated: CASETVAEPQNEQFF.

This clonotype was counted many times. This chain connects TRBV14 to TRBJ2-4, with D uncertain. V was pared by 1 base and J by 0 bases, with 13 bases between. Per germline, CDR1 SGHDN and CDR2 FVKESK. The CDR3 spans 17 residues. CDR3 DNA: TGTGCCAGCAGCCAAGCTCGGGCAGCTCTAGCCAAAAACATTCAGTACTTC. Amino acids: CASSQARAALAKNIQYF. The full variable domain, with the rest looked up from reference TRBV14 and TRBJ2-4, is EAGVTQFPSHSVIEKGQTVTLRCDPISGHDNLYWYRRVMGKEIKFLLHFVKESKQDESGMPNNRFLAERTGGTYSTLKVQPAELEDSGVYFCASSQARAALAKNIQYFGAGTRLSVL.

This clonotype occurred a few times. This rearrangement joins TRBV12-3 or TRBV12-4 to TRBJ2-5; the D call may be TRBD1 or TRBD2 (6 bases each). The ends were cut back, 6 bases at V and 5 bases at J, with 19 bases in the middle. CDR3 length: 15 residues. CDR3 amino acids: CASSPTGGRAETQYF. The DNA of the CDR3 is TGTGCCAGCAGCCCCACTGGGGGGCGCGCGGAGACCCAGTACTTC.

The sample holds many counts of this clonotype. The V call is TRBV20-1, the J call TRBJ1-2, with a weak D call TRBD1 (6 bases). V shed 0 bases and J shed 8 bases, with 16 bases lying between them. This CDR3 is 14 amino acids long. Germline assignment: CDR1 DFQATT and CDR2 SNEGSKA (reference sequence). Here the CDR3 DNA reads TGCAGTGCTAGAGATGTCGGGGGCGCGGAAGGCTACACCTTC. This codes for CSARDVGGAEGYTF.

This clonotype was seen at least ten times. The chain employs TRBV25-1 and TRBJ2-2; TRBD2 is a possible D gene (5 bases). The CDR3 is made up of 11 amino acids. Germline CDR1 and CDR2: MGHDK and SYGVNS. V gave up 7 bases and J gave up 7 bases, with 7 bases separating them. In DNA form, the CDR3 reads TGTGCCAGCATGGAGGTCGGGGAGCTGTTTTTT. Protein product: CASMEVGELFF.

The genes are TRBV6-5 and TRBJ2-3, with 10 bases aligning to TRBD2. The germline gives CDR1 MNHEY, CDR2 SVGAGI. Trimming took 0 bases from V and 2 from J; bases not matched to a gene: 8. The CDR3 length is 18 residues. Written as DNA, the CDR3 is TGTGCCAGCAGTTACTCGAGGGCTAGCGGGGGCCTCACAGATACGCAGTATTTT. Protein sequence: CASSYSRASGGLTDTQYF.

This clonotype was observed many times. The chain couples TRBV6-5 to TRBJ1-1, with 12 bases identical to TRBD1. Germline values: CDR1 MNHEY, CDR2 SVGAGI. The CDR3 has 13 amino acids. V shed 6 bases and J 9 bases; nucleotides not matched to a gene: 5. CDR3 in amino acids: CASSRGQGAKAFF. CDR3 DNA sequence: TGTGCCAGCAGCAGGGGACAGGGGGCGAAAGCTTTCTTT.

In this sample, this clonotype turned up many times. This chain uses TRBV7-8 with TRBJ2-2; 10 bases align to TRBD2. J lost 6 bases, V lost 5 bases, and 21 bases had no gene match. Germline V gene sequence: CDR1 SGHVS, CDR2 FQNEAQ. The CDR3 contains 20 residues. CDR3 in DNA: TGTGCCAGCAGCCCCCGGGGTAGCGGGGGGAACGGGATATCGGCCGGGGAGCTGTTTTTT. Amino acid sequence: CASSPRGSGGNGISAGELFF.

In this sample, this clonotype turned up many times. This sequence joins TRBV7-2 and TRBJ2-5; TRBD1 matches at 12 bases. V dropped 4 bases and J dropped 2; count of bases not matched to a gene: 2. Germline lookup yields CDR1 SGHTA and CDR2 FQGNSA. The CDR3 length is 15 residues. CDR3 sequence (DNA): TGTGCCAGCAGCTGGGACAGGGGGCCACAAGAGACCCAGTACTTC. This gives the protein CASSWDRGPQETQYF.

This clonotype was observed at least ten times. The rearrangement links TRBV2 to TRBJ2-5, with 15 nucleotides matching TRBD2. V shed 11 bases, J shed 4 bases, and the junction held 11 bases outside the gene matches. Germline CDR1 reads SNHLY; CDR2 reads FYNNEI. There are 16 residues in the CDR3. The CDR3: CASRGTSGGRRETQYF. Written as DNA, the CDR3 is TGTGCCTCACGCGGGACTAGCGGGGGGCGACGAGAGACCCAGTACTTC.

There are many counts of this clonotype. The CDR3 spells CASSLLGGPGRHHLFF. The CDR3 DNA follows: TGTGCCAGCAGCTTACTGGGGGGCCCCGGACGACATCATCTGTTTTTT. The chain has TRBV7-9 and TRBJ1-4, with D perhaps matching TRBD1 (6 bases). With 2 bases removed from V and 14 bases from J, the gap between germline ends came to 24 bases. CDR3 length: 16 residues. The germline CDR1 and CDR2 sequences are SEHNR and FQNEAQ (reference sequence).

This clonotype turned up a few times. The chain has TRBV27 and TRBJ1-2, with TRBD1 matching 12 bases. CDR3 size: 15 residues. Germline V gene lookup returns CDR1 MNHEY and CDR2 SMNVEV (reference sequence). V shed 5 bases, J shed 8 bases, and the junction held 9 bases outside the gene matches. CDR3 amino acids: CASSTSGTGGAGYTF. The CDR3 DNA reads as TGTGCCAGCAGTACTTCCGGGACAGGGGGCGCGGGCTACACCTTC.

This clonotype was observed many times. The chain combines TRBV7-9 with TRBJ1-4, with TRBD1 matching 12 bases. The CDR3 covers 15 residues. Germline values: CDR1 SEHNR, CDR2 FQNEAQ (reference sequence). V lost 3 bases and J lost 8; bases outside the gene matches: 4. CDR3 protein: CASSLDGTGGEKLFF. For the CDR3, the DNA is TGTGCCAGCAGCTTGGACGGGACAGGGGGCGAAAAACTGTTTTTT.

This clonotype came up many times. The gene calls are TRBV5-1 and TRBJ2-3; 8 bases fit TRBD2. V was pared by 0 bases and J by 2 bases, with 8 bases of the junction left unmatched. The CDR3 length is 17 residues. CDR1 is SGHRS, CDR2 YFSETQ, per germline. CDR3 in DNA: TGCGCCAGCAGCTTGGCGGTGGCGGGGGGCCTCACAGATACGCAGTATTTT. Translated: CASSLAVAGGLTDTQYF.

This clonotype was counted at least ten times. V and J are TRBV29-1 and TRBJ2-3; either TRBD1 or TRBD2 may fit D (5 bases each). The germline V gene encodes CDR1 SQVTM and CDR2 ANQGSEA. Trimming shortened V by 6 bases and J by 1 base, and 23 bases separated the two germline ends. The length of the CDR3 is 17 residues. The CDR3 region has the DNA TGCAGCGTGGATGGGGTCGGTTTTCAGGGAGGCACAGATACGCAGTATTTT. This encodes CSVDGVGFQGGTDTQYF.

This clonotype was seen ten or more times. The gene calls are TRBV5-4 and TRBJ2-5; a weak D match, TRBD2 (6 bases). V was trimmed by 3 bases and J by 4 bases, leaving 19 bases between them. CDR3 length equals 16 residues. The germline gives CDR1 SGHNT, CDR2 YYREEE (reference sequence). The DNA for the CDR3 is TGTGCCAGCAGCTCGGCCGGGGGAATGCTCACAGAGACCCAGTACTTC. Protein: CASSSAGGMLTETQYF.

Ten or more counts support this clonotype. The chain joins TRBV7-3 to TRBJ2-1, with 8 nucleotides matching TRBD2. With V trimmed by 5 bases and J by 1 base, 1 base remained unmatched. This CDR3 has 14 amino acids. The germline V gene has CDR1 SGHTA and CDR2 FQGTGA. The DNA for the CDR3 is TGTGCCAGCAGCAGCGGGGGTTCCTACAATGAGCAGTTCTTC. Its protein is CASSSGGSYNEQFF.

Details on this clonotype: This may be a read error, as it is one base from a much larger clone. The rearrangement joins TRBV4-3 to TRBJ1-4, with a tentative D call TRBD1 (5 bases). Germline CDR1 is LGHNA and CDR2 is YSLEER. This CDR3 region has 16 residues. The V end was cut by 1 base, the J end by 7 bases, with 16 bases between. CDR3 coding DNA: TGCGCCAGCAGCCAAGTTGGGGGAGGAGTGATTGAAAAACTGTTTTTT. The encoded protein is CASSQVGGGVIEKLFF.

This clonotype showed up many times. This chain links TRBV6-2 or TRBV6-3 with TRBJ2-5; tentative D call: TRBD2 (5 bases). Trimming pared 6 bases from V and 5 bases from J, leaving 13 bases between. This CDR3 comprises 13 residues. Germline CDR1 and CDR2: MNHEY and SVGEGT. The CDR3: CASRPWTEETQYF. The CDR3 bases are TGTGCCAGCAGACCGTGGACTGAGGAGACCCAGTACTTC.

Many counts were recorded for this clonotype. The chain recombines TRBV12-3 or TRBV12-4 with TRBJ1-1; D is uncertain. The germline V and J ends were trimmed by 0 bases and 1 base, with 6 bases remaining between them. There are 14 residues in the CDR3. The CDR3: CASSLAGPNTEAFF. CDR3 coding DNA: TGTGCCAGCAGTTTAGCGGGCCCGAACACTGAAGCTTTCTTT.

This clonotype has at least ten counts. CDR3 nucleotide sequence: TGCGCCAGCAGCTCTACAGGGGGAAGGGAAGCTTTCTTT. Its protein product is CASSSTGGREAFF. The V and J genes are TRBV5-1 and TRBJ1-1, with 8 bases that match TRBD1. V gave up 3 bases and J gave up 8 bases; unmatched junction bases: 6. The CDR3 is 13 amino acids. Germline V CDR1 and CDR2: SGHRS, YFSETQ.